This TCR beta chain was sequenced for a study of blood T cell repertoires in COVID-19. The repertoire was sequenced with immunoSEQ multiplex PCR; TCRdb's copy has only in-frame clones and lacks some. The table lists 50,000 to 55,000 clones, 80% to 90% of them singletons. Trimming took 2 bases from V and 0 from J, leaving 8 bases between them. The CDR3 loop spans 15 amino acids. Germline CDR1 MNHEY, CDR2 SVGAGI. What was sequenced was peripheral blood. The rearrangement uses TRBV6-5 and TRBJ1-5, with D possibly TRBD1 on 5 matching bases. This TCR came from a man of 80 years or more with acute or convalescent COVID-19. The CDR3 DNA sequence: TGTGCCAGCAGTTACGACAGAGCTAGCAATCAGCCCCAGCATTTT. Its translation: CASSYDRASNQPQHF.